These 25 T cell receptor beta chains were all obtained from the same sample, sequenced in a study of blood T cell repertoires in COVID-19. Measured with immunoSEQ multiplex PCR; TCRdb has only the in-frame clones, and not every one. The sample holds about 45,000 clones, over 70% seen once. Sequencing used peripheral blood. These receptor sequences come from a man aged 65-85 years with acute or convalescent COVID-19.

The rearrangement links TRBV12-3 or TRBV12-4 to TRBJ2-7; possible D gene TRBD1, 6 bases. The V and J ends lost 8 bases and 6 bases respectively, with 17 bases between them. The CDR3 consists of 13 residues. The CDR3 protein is CASHRDTVREQYF. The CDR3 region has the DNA TGTGCCAGCCATCGGGACACGGTCCGCGAGCAGTACTTC.

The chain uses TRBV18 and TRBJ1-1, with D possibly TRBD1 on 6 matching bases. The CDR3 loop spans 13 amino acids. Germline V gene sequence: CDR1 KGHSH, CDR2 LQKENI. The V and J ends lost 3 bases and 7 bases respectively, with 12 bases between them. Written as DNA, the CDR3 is TGTGCCAGCTCACCGGGGGCAGACCGTGAAGCTTTCTTT. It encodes CASSPGADREAFF.

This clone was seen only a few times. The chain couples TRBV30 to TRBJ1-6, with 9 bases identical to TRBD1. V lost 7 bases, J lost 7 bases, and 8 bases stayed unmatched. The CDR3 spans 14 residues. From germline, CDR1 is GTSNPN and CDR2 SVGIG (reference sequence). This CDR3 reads CASRTGGANSPLHF. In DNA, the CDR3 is TGTGCCTCGCGAACAGGGGGCGCGAATTCACCCCTCCACTTT.

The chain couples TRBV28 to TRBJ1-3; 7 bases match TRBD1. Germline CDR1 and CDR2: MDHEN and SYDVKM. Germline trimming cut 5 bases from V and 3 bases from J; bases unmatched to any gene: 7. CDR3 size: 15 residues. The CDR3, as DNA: TGTGCCAGCAGTAGGACAGGTTTTCTTGGAAACACCATATATTTT. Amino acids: CASSRTGFLGNTIYF.

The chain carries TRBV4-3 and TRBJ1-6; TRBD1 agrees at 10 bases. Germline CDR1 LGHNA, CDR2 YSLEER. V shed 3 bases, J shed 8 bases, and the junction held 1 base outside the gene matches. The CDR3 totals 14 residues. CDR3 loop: CASSQDRGYSPLHF. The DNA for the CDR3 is TGCGCCAGCAGCCAGGACAGGGGGTATTCACCCCTCCACTTT.

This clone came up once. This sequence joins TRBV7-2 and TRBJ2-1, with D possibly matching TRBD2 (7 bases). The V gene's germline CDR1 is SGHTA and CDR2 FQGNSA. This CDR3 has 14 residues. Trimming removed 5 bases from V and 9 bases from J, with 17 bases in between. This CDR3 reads CASSKKGGPVEQFF. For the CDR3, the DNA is TGTGCCAGCAGCAAAAAGGGGGGGCCTGTTGAGCAGTTCTTC.

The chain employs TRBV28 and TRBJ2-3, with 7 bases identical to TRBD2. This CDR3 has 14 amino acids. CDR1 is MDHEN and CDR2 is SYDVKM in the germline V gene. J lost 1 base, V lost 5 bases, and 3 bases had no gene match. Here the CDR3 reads CASSPGGRTDTQYF. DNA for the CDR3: TGTGCCAGCAGTCCGGGGGGACGCACAGATACGCAGTATTTT.

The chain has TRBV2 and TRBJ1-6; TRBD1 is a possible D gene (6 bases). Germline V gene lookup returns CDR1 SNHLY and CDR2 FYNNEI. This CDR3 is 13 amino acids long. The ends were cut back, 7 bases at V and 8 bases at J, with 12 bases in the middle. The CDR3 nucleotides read TGTGCCAGCACTTGGACAGAGGATTCACCCCTCCACTTT. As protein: CASTWTEDSPLHF.

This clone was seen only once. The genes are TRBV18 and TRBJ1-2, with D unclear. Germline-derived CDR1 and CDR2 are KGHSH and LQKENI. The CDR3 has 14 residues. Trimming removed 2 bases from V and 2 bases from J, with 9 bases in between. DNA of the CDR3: TGTGCCAGCTCACCAGCCCGGGAGAACTATGGCTACACCTTC. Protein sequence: CASSPARENYGYTF.

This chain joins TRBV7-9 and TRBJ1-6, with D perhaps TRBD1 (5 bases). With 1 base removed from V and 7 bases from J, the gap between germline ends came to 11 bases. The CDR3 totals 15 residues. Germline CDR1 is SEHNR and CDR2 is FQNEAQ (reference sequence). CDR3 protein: CASSLGGTLNSPLHF. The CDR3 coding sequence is TGTGCCAGCAGCTTAGGGGGCACACTGAATTCACCCCTCCACTTT.

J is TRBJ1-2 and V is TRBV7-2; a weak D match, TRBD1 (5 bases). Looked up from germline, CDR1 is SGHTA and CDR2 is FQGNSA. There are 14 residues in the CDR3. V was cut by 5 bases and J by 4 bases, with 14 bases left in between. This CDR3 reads CASSTQRGSYGYTF. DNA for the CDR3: TGTGCCAGCAGCACCCAGCGGGGCAGCTATGGCTACACCTTC.

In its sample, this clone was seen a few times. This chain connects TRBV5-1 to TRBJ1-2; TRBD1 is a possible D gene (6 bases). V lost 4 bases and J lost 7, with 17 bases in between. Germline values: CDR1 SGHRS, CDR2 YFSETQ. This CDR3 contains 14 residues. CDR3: CASSAAPGQGGYTF. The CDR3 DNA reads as TGCGCCAGCAGCGCAGCACCGGGACAAGGTGGCTACACCTTC.

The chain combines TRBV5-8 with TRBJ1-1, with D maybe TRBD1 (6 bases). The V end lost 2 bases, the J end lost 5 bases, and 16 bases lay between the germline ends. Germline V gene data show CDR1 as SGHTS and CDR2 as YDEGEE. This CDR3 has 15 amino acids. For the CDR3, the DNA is TGTGCCAGCAGCTTTAATCGGGGGGCGAGGACTGAAGCTTTCTTT. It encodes CASSFNRGARTEAFF.

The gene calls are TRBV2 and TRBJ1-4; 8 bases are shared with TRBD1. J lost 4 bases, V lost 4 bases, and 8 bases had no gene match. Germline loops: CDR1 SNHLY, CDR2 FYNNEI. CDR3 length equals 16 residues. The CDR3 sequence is CASSARPTGVNEKLFF. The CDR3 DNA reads TGTGCCAGCAGTGCACGCCCGACAGGGGTTAATGAAAAACTGTTTTTT.

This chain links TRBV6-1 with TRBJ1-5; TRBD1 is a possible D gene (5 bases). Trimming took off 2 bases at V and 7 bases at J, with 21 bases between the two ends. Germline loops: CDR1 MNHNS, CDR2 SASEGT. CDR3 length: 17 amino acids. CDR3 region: CASSELPPGSGGQPQHF. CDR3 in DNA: TGTGCCAGCAGTGAACTCCCACCGGGGTCCGGGGGGCAGCCCCAGCATTTT.

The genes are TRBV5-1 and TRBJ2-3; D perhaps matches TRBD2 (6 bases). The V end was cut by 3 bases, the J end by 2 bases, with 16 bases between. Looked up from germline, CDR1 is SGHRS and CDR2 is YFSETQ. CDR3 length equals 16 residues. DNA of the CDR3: TGCGCCAGCAGCTCCATCACCGGGACTTTCACAGATACGCAGTATTTT. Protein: CASSSITGTFTDTQYF.

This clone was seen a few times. CDR3 region: CASSLELNYGYTF. CDR3 coding DNA: TGTGCCAGCAGCTTAGAACTGAACTATGGCTACACCTTC. V usage is TRBV11-2 and J usage is TRBJ1-2; D is ambiguous. V was clipped by 0 bases and J by 2 bases, with 4 bases between them. This CDR3 is 13 amino acids long. From germline, CDR1 is SGHAT and CDR2 FQNNGV.

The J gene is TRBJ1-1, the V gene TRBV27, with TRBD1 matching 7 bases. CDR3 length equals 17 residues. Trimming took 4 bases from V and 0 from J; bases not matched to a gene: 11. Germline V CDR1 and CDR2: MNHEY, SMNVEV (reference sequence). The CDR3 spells CASSSTTGPLVNTEAFF. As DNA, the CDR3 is TGTGCCAGCAGTTCGACGACAGGGCCACTCGTGAACACTGAAGCTTTCTTT.

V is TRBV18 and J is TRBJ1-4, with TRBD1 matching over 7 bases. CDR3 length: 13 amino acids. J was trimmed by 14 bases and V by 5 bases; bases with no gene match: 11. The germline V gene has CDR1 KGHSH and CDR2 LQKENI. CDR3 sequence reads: CASSRDSLLQLFF. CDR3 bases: TGTGCCAGCTCAAGGGACAGCCTTCTTCAGCTGTTTTTT.

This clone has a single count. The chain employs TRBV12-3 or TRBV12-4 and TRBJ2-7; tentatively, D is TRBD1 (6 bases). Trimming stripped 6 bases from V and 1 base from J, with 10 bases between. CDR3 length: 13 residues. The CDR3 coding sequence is TGTGCCAGCAGGATGACAGGATCCTACGAGCAGTACTTC. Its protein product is CASRMTGSYEQYF.

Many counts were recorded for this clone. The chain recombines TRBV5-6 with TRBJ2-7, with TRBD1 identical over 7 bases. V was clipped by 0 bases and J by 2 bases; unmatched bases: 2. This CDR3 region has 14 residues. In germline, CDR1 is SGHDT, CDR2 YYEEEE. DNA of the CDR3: TGTGCCAGCAGCTTGGGGGACAGCCCCTACGAGCAGTACTTC. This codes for CASSLGDSPYEQYF.

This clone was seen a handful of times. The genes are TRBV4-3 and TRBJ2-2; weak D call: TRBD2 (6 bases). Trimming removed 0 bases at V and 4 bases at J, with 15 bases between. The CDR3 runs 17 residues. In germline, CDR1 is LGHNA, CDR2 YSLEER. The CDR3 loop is CASSQEQSAGSTGELFF. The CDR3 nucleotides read TGCGCCAGCAGCCAAGAACAATCGGCGGGGAGCACCGGGGAGCTGTTTTTT.

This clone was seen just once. Here the CDR3 DNA reads TGTGCCAGCAGCCAAGATACTGGACAGGGGTATGGCTACACCTTC. Amino acid sequence: CASSQDTGQGYGYTF. The J gene is TRBJ1-2, the V gene TRBV3-1 (or the pseudogene TRBV3-2), with 9 bases that match TRBD1. Trimming at V came to 0 bases and at J to 5 bases, leaving 4 bases not matched to a gene. The CDR3 totals 15 residues. Germline lookup yields CDR1 LGHDT and CDR2 YNNKEL (reference sequence).

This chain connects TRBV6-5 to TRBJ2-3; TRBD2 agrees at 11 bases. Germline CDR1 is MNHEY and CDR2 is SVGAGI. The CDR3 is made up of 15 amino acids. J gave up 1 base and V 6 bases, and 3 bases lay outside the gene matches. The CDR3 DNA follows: TGTGCCAGCAGGAGGACTAGCGGGCGCACAGATACGCAGTATTTT. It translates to CASRRTSGRTDTQYF.

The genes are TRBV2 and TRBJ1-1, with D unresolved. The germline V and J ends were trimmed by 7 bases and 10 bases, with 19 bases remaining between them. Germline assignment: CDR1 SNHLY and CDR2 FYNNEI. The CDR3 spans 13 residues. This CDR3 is CASTTPPVPLAFF. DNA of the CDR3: TGTGCCAGCACCACGCCTCCGGTCCCCCTAGCTTTCTTT.